A few counts support the clone carrying this T cell receptor beta chain. Its target is unknown. This CDR3 has 13 residues. Trimming removed 2 bases at V and 7 bases at J, with 11 bases between. Germline V gives CDR1 ENHRY, CDR2 SYGVKD. These data belong to a study of response to subunit inactivated influenza vaccine. Each CDR3 protein is one row after TCRdb ran MiXCR on the RT-PCR reads. Of roughly 760,000 distinct CDR3 sequences in the sample, 21% were seen once. General study results and limits: Authors suggested each seasonal influenza vaccination recruits few new T cells.

The TCR was taken from a man in his fifties or sixties who received an inactivated influenza vaccine. The sample was PBMCs from blood, taken around 5 days after vaccination. This sequence joins TRBV10-3 and TRBJ2-5; the D gene is possibly TRBD1 (5 bases). CDR3 nucleotide sequence: TGTGCCATCAGTGAGGGGGCTGAAGGGACCCAGTACTTC. It translates to CAISEGAEGTQYF.